Given below is one TCR beta chain in context. Clones were read by immunoSEQ multiplex PCR, and TCRdb kept only the in-frame ones, dropping some. The sample records just under 80,000 clones, just under 95% being singletons. V was trimmed by 4 bases and J by 0 bases, leaving 10 bases between them. CDR3 length equals 16 residues. The germline gives CDR1 SGHAT, CDR2 FQNNGV. This sample is part of a study of T cell changes during pregnancy in multiple sclerosis. Sequencing used peripheral blood, obtained in the second trimester of pregnancy. The sequence was obtained from a female donor in good health, enrolled as a control in a pregnancy study. The J gene is TRBJ1-6, the V gene TRBV11-2; a weak D match, TRBD1 (5 bases). The CDR3 sequence: CASSSHRSSYNSPLHF. DNA of the CDR3: TGTGCCAGCAGCTCCCACAGGAGCTCCTATAATTCACCCCTCCACTTT.